This paragraph covers one T cell receptor beta chain sequence. The antigen is unknown. V shed 5 bases and J shed 9 bases, with 15 bases lying between them. Germline V CDR1 and CDR2: SGDLS, YYNGEE. This CDR3 is 13 amino acids long. Primers for the PCR totalled 60 Vbeta and 13 Jbeta. The assay was immunoSEQ multiplex PCR, and TCRdb's table has in-frame clones only and misses some. In the table there are some 140,000 clones, roughly 80% of which are singletons. These data are taken from a study of cytomegalovirus exposure and HLA in healthy donors. Study results and limitations: Later analysis placed DRB1 highest and HLA-C lowest in TCR association rates, which differed by HLA locus. The study labeled fewer than 200 TCR beta chains cytomegalovirus-associated.

The genes are TRBV9 and TRBJ2-1; possibly TRBD1 for D (5 bases). The TCR was taken from a female donor in good health and CMV-seronegative. The sample consisted of PBMCs. The CDR3 region is CASRAPLGREQFF. The CDR3 DNA is TGTGCCAGCAGAGCCCCGTTGGGGCGTGAGCAGTTCTTC.